This TCR beta chain stems from a study of blood T cell repertoires in COVID-19. Study information: Acute and convalescent COVID-19 samples came from the United States, Italy and Spain.

Germline lookup yields CDR1 SGHRS and CDR2 YFSETQ. There are 12 residues in the CDR3. V shed 8 bases and J 1 base; nucleotides not matched to a gene: 2. Original methodology: Amplification from reference gene primers served as the basis for estimated nucleated cell counts. The repertoire was sequenced with immunoSEQ multiplex PCR; TCRdb's copy has only in-frame clones and lacks some. V, J and clone size are taken as reported in that table, and D and trimming were inferred from the DNA itself. The table includes more than 300,000 clones, around nine tenths detected once. The TCR comes from a woman between 25 and 40 years old who had been exposed to COVID-19. V gene TRBV5-1 combines with J gene TRBJ1-2; 7 positions agree with TRBD1. The sample was PBMCs or T cells enriched from blood (not recorded which). CDR3 DNA: TGCGCCAGATACAGGGGTAACTATGGCTACACCTTC. This gives the protein CARYRGNYGYTF. Complete variable domain (other parts from reference TRBV5-1 and TRBJ1-2): KAGVTQTPRYLIKTRGQQVTLSCSPISGHRSVSWYQQTPGQGLQFLFEYFSETQRNKGNFPGRFSGRQFSNSRSEMNVSTLELGDSALYLCARYRGNYGYTFGSGTRLTVV.